This T cell receptor (beta chain) was profiled in a study of OX40 agonist ivuxolimab in advanced cancers. Study results and caveats: More expanded clones were seen, on average, in CD8+ T cells than in CD4+.

About this clone: Its target is not known.

Some clones are missing from TCRdb's copy, which holds only in-frame ones; the method was immunoSEQ multiplex PCR. The sample includes fewer than 65,000 clones, roughly 84% of them seen just once. The TCR originated in an adult with an advanced solid tumor such as melanoma, head and neck, liver or kidney cancer. This material consisted of CD4+ or CD8+ T cells sorted from blood, taken in a trial of the OX40 agonist ivuxolimab.

CDR3 DNA sequence: TGTGCCAGCAGTGAAGATTTCTCTGGGGCCAACGTCCTGACTTTC. Its protein product is CASSEDFSGANVLTF. The genes are TRBV6-1 and TRBJ2-6; D unclear. Between the trimmed V and J ends, which lost 1 base and 0 bases, there was a span of 4 bases. CDR1 and CDR2 (germline): MNHNS, SASEGT. The CDR3 length is 15 residues.